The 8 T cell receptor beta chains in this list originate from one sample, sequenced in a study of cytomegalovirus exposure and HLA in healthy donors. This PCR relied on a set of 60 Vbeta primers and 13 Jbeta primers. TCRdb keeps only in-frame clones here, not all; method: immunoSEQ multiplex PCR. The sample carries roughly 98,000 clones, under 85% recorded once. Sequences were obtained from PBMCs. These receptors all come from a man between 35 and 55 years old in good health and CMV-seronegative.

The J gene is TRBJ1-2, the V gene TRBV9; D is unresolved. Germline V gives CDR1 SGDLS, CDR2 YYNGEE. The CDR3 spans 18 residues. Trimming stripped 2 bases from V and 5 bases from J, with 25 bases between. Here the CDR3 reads CASSVGNERSGLFYGYTF. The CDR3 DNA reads TGTGCCAGCAGCGTGGGGAATGAGCGATCAGGACTGTTTTATGGCTACACCTTC.

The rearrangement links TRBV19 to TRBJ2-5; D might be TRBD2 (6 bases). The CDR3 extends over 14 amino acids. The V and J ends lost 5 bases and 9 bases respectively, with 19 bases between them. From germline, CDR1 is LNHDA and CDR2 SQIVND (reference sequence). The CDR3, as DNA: TGTGCCAGTAGTTCTGCGGGGTCCCCTAGGGCCCAGTACTTC. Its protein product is CASSSAGSPRAQYF.

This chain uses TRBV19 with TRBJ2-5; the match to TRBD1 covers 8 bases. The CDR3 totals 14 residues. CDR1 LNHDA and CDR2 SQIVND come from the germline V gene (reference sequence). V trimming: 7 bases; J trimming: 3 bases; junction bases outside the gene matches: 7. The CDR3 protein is CASNTDRGEETQYF. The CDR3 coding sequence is TGTGCCAGTAACACCGACAGGGGCGAAGAGACCCAGTACTTC.

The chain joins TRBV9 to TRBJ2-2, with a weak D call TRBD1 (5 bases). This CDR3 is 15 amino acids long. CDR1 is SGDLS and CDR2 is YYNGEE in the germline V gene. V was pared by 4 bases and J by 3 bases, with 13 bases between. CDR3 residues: CASSPTRQHTGELFF. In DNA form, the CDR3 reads TGTGCCAGCAGCCCCACCCGACAGCACACCGGGGAGCTGTTTTTT.

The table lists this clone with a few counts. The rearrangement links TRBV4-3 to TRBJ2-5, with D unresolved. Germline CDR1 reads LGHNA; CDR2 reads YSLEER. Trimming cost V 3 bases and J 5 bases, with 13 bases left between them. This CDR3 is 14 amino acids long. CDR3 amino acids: CASSHPHLGETQYF. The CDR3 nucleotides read TGCGCCAGCAGCCATCCCCACCTGGGCGAGACCCAGTACTTC.

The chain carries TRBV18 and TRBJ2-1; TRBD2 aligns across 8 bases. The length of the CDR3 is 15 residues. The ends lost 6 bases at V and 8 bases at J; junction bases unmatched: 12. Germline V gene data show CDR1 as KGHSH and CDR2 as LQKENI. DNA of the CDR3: TGTGCCAGCTCCCGGGGGGGCGAGTTACGTCATGAGCAGTTCTTC. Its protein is CASSRGGELRHEQFF.

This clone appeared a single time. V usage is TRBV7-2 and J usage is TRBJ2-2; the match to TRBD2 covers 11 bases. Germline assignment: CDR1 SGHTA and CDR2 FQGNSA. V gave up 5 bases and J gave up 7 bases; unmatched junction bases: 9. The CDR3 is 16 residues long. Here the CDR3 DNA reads TGTGCCAGCAGCCAAACTAGCGGGAGATGGGTCGGGGAGCTGTTTTTT. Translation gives CASSQTSGRWVGELFF.

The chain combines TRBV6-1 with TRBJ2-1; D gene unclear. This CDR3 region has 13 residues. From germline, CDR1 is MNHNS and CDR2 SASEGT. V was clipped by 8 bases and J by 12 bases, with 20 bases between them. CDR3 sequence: CASSYYGEARQFF. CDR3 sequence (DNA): TGTGCCAGCTCTTACTATGGAGAAGCCCGGCAGTTCTTC.